These 26 T cell receptor beta chains came from one sample sequenced in a study of T cells in Graves' hyperthyroidism and ophthalmopathy. RNA transcripts yielded amplified TCR beta CDR3 regions. A set of HTBI primers served as the primers for a first-round RT-PCR of the TCR CDR3. TCRdb recomputed calls from the multiplex PCR reads with MiXCR, one row per CDR3 protein. This sample has around 660,000 distinct CDR3 sequences, with just under 45% found just once. Sequenced: peripheral blood or thyroid tissue (not recorded which). These receptors were obtained from an adult man with Graves' disease, either hyperthyroidism or ophthalmopathy (not recorded which).

Comments on this clonotype: A read error may be the cause here, since a much bigger clone is one base away. Given the absence of the conserved phenylalanine or tryptophan at the CDR3 end, a read error is likely. This chain uses TRBV6-5 with TRBJ1-1; unclear D gene. The CDR3 contains 15 residues. CDR1 is MNHEY and CDR2 is SVGAGI in the germline V gene. CDR3 amino acids: CAISEIQAKNTEAFS. In DNA, the CDR3 is TGTGCCATCAGTGAGATTCAGGCGAAGAACACTGAAGCTTTCTCT.

V is TRBV29-1 and J is TRBJ1-2; 9 nucleotides align to TRBD1. This CDR3 has 12 amino acids. Unmatched junction bases numbered 12, after V lost 7 bases and J lost 12 bases. CDR1 and CDR2 from the germline V gene are SQVTM and ANQGSEA. The CDR3 nucleotides read TGCAGCGACAGGGGGCGGACCGCTCTGGACACCTTC. Protein sequence: CSDRGRTALDTF.

This clonotype was detected many times. The chain combines TRBV7-9 with TRBJ1-2, with 11 nucleotides matching TRBD1. Trimming at V came to 1 base and at J to 4 bases, leaving 8 bases not matched to a gene. Germline V gives CDR1 SEHNR, CDR2 FQNEAQ (reference sequence). The CDR3 has 17 residues. The CDR3, as DNA: TGTGCCAGCAGCTTAGGGTCGGACAGGGGGCACGGCTATGGCTACACCTTC. This translates into CASSLGSDRGHGYGYTF.

The J gene is TRBJ2-2, the V gene TRBV7-2, with a weak D call TRBD1 (5 bases). This CDR3 has 15 residues. CDR1 SGHTA and CDR2 FQGNSA come from the germline V gene. Trimming cost V 1 base and J 4 bases, with 10 bases left between them. The CDR3 DNA reads TGTGCCAGCAGCTTAGAAGCAGGGTCCACCGGGGAGCTGTTTTTT. As protein: CASSLEAGSTGELFF.

This clonotype occurred a few times. The V call is TRBV7-9, the J call TRBJ1-1; 7 positions agree with TRBD1. Germline V gene data show CDR1 as SEHNR and CDR2 as FQNEAQ (reference sequence). V trimming: 2 bases; J trimming: 2 bases; junction bases outside the gene matches: 8. The CDR3 totals 16 residues. In DNA form, the CDR3 reads TGTGCCAGCAGCTTACCCCAGGGGGAGGCCAACACTGAAGCTTTCTTT. This codes for CASSLPQGEANTEAFF.

The chain carries TRBV6-6 and TRBJ2-7; tentative D call: TRBD2 (7 bases). CDR1 and CDR2 (germline): MNHNY, SVGAGI (reference sequence). Trimming stripped 2 bases from V and 1 base from J, with 9 bases between. The CDR3 is 14 amino acids. The CDR3 nucleotides read TGTGCCAGCAGTTACGGGGGGGCGTCCTACGAGCAGTACTTC. This gives the protein CASSYGGASYEQYF.

The chain links TRBV9 to TRBJ1-1, with D possibly TRBD1 on 6 matching bases. V lost 3 bases to trimming and J lost 1 base, with 10 bases between them. The CDR3 loop spans 14 amino acids. Germline loops: CDR1 SGDLS, CDR2 YYNGEE. The CDR3 DNA reads TGTGCCAGCAGCGGTCAGGGACAGAACACTGAAGCTTTCTTT. Encoded protein: CASSGQGQNTEAFF. Full variable domain (rest looked up from reference TRBV9 and TRBJ1-1): DSGVTQTPKHLITATGQRVTLRCSPRSGDLSVYWYQQSLDQGLQFLIQYYNGEERAKGNILERFSAQQFPDLHSELNLSSLELGDSALYFCASSGQGQNTEAFFGQGTRLTVV.

This clonotype has more than one count but fewer than ten. This rearrangement joins TRBV5-1 to TRBJ1-3; the D gene is possibly TRBD1 (5 bases). CDR1 and CDR2 (germline): SGHRS, YFSETQ. V gave up 1 base and J gave up 2 bases, with 10 bases separating them. The length of the CDR3 is 15 residues. CDR3 in amino acids: CASSLSGAAGNTIYF. The CDR3 DNA reads as TGCGCCAGCAGCTTGTCTGGGGCTGCTGGAAACACCATATATTTT.

This clonotype was counted at least ten times. This chain links TRBV24-1 with TRBJ2-5, with D possibly being TRBD1 (5 bases). CDR1 and CDR2 (germline): KGHDR, SFDVKD. The CDR3 length is 14 residues. The ends were cut back, 8 bases at V and 5 bases at J, with 17 bases in the middle. The CDR3 DNA reads TGTGCCACCACTCGAAGCAGGGAAGGGGAGACCCAGTACTTC. Protein sequence: CATTRSREGETQYF.

This clonotype was counted a few times. The J gene is TRBJ2-7, the V gene TRBV14, with 11 bases lining up with TRBD2. V shed 6 bases and J 0 bases; nucleotides not matched to a gene: 4. The length of the CDR3 is 15 residues. Looked up from germline, CDR1 is SGHDN and CDR2 is FVKESK. The CDR3 spells CASRPGTSGSYEQYF. The CDR3 DNA is TGTGCCAGCAGGCCTGGGACTAGCGGCTCCTACGAGCAGTACTTC.

The chain links TRBV10-2 to TRBJ2-2, with unresolved D. The CDR3 extends over 12 amino acids. The V gene's germline CDR1 is WSHSY and CDR2 SAAADI. Trimming took 5 bases from V and 7 from J, leaving 8 bases between them. The DNA of the CDR3 is TGCGCCAGCAGTTGGACGGGCGGGGAGCTGTTTTTT. Its protein product is CASSWTGGELFF.

The gene calls are TRBV2 and TRBJ1-6; the match to TRBD1 covers 7 bases. The J segment lost 8 bases and the V segment lost 6 bases, leaving 7 bases of the junction unmatched. The germline V gene has CDR1 SNHLY and CDR2 FYNNEI. The CDR3 covers 14 residues. This chain's CDR3 is CASRGGGLHSPLHF. The CDR3 coding sequence is TGTGCCAGCAGAGGGGGCGGACTCCATTCACCCCTCCACTTT.

The sample holds many counts of this clonotype. V gene TRBV19 combines with J gene TRBJ1-5; D may be TRBD1 (6 bases). CDR1 LNHDA and CDR2 SQIVND come from the germline V gene (reference sequence). The CDR3 loop spans 17 amino acids. The V end was cut by 9 bases, the J end by 1 base, with 22 bases between. Here the CDR3 reads CASLVGHSGRSNQPQHF. The CDR3 DNA sequence: TGTGCCAGCCTTGTGGGACATTCGGGCCGAAGCAATCAGCCCCAGCATTTT. Drawing the rest from reference TRBV19 and TRBJ1-5, the complete variable domain is DGGITQSPKYLFRKEGQNVTLSCEQNLNHDAMYWYRQDPGQGLRLIYYSQIVNDFQKGDIAEGYSVSREKKESFPLTVTSAQKNPTAFYLCASLVGHSGRSNQPQHFGDGTRLSIL.

This clonotype was observed a few times. The rearrangement uses TRBV7-2 and TRBJ1-1; 7 bases align to TRBD1. Germline assignment: CDR1 SGHTA and CDR2 FQGNSA. Trimming at V came to 5 bases and at J to 1 base, leaving 7 bases not matched to a gene. This CDR3 is built from 15 residues. In nucleotides, the CDR3 is TGTGCCAGCAGCCACCTAGGACAGGCGAACACTGAAGCTTTCTTT. It encodes CASSHLGQANTEAFF.

This chain links TRBV10-2 with TRBJ1-6, with 9 bases aligning to TRBD1. From germline, CDR1 is WSHSY and CDR2 SAAADI. The CDR3 sequence is 20 residues long. V shed 6 bases and J 5 bases; nucleotides not matched to a gene: 20. The CDR3 loop is CASRRWGRSGTGKDNSPLHF. In nucleotides, the CDR3 is TGCGCCAGCAGGAGGTGGGGACGGTCCGGGACAGGGAAAGATAATTCACCCCTCCACTTT.

The CDR3 DNA sequence: TGCAGCGTTGCTTGGGGAGAGGGTGAGACCCAGTACTTC. Translating gives CSVAWGEGETQYF. V is TRBV29-1 and J is TRBJ2-5; D may be TRBD2 (5 bases). The CDR3 is 13 residues long. The V gene's germline CDR1 is SQVTM and CDR2 ANQGSEA. V was trimmed by 4 bases and J by 5 bases, leaving 14 bases between them.

This clonotype was counted only a few times. CDR3 amino acids: CASVKGSAANEKLFF. DNA of the CDR3: TGTGCCAGTGTCAAGGGTTCTGCGGCTAATGAAAAACTGTTTTTT. The chain links TRBV19 to TRBJ1-4; D call uncertain. The V end was cut by 8 bases, the J end by 3 bases, with 16 bases between. The CDR3 runs 15 residues. The germline V gene encodes CDR1 LNHDA and CDR2 SQIVND (reference sequence).

This clonotype came up a few times. The chain joins TRBV29-1 to TRBJ1-1; D call uncertain. CDR1 SQVTM and CDR2 ANQGSEA come from the germline V gene. The CDR3 is made up of 12 amino acids. V lost 4 bases, J lost 5 bases, and 11 bases lay in between. The CDR3 spells CSVGRLATEAFF. The CDR3, as DNA: TGCAGCGTTGGCAGACTGGCGACTGAAGCTTTCTTT.

This clonotype was seen just once. A much larger clone differs from this one at a single base, so this may be a read error. The chain uses TRBV10-3 and TRBJ1-5; no firm D call. V was trimmed by 6 bases and J by 0 bases, leaving 9 bases between them. Per germline, CDR1 ENHRY and CDR2 SYGVKD. CDR3 length: 14 amino acids. CDR3: CAISPNPSNQPQHF. In nucleotides, the CDR3 is TGTGCCATCAGCCCAAACCCTAGCAATCAGCCCCAGCATTTT.

This CDR3 reads CATAGRAGEQYF. CDR3 DNA: TGTGCCACCGCGGGGAGAGCCGGCGAGCAGTACTTC. The V gene is TRBV15, the J gene TRBJ2-7; TRBD2 might be the D (6 bases). CDR1 and CDR2 from the germline V gene are LNHNV and YYDKDF (reference sequence). V was clipped by 8 bases and J by 6 bases, with 14 bases between them. This CDR3 is 12 amino acids long.

This clonotype showed up just a few times. The V gene is TRBV2, the J gene TRBJ1-1, with D unresolved. V lost 3 bases and J lost 1, with 9 bases in between. Germline V gene lookup returns CDR1 SNHLY and CDR2 FYNNEI. The CDR3 is made up of 14 amino acids. The CDR3, as DNA: TGTGCCAGCAGTGAGCCCCGCCCGAACACTGAAGCTTTCTTT. Translated: CASSEPRPNTEAFF.

This clonotype was detected ten times or more. The chain links TRBV6-5 to TRBJ1-1; D ambiguous. Germline V gene lookup returns CDR1 MNHEY and CDR2 SVGAGI. This CDR3 has 11 residues. Trimming removed 2 bases from V and 7 bases from J, with 5 bases in between. CDR3 sequence (DNA): TGTGCCAGCAGTTACGCGAGTGAAGCTTTCTTT. Amino acids: CASSYASEAFF.

This clonotype has at least ten counts. The chain uses TRBV19 and TRBJ1-1; D is uncertain. Trimming took off 3 bases at V and 1 base at J, with 9 bases between the two ends. This CDR3 has 14 amino acids. Germline CDR1 and CDR2: LNHDA and SQIVND (reference sequence). The CDR3 nucleotides read TGTGCCAGTAGTATTGGACGACAGAACACTGAAGCTTTCTTT. It codes for CASSIGRQNTEAFF.

V is TRBV29-1 and J is TRBJ1-1; D possibly corresponds to TRBD1 (5 bases). This CDR3 is built from 15 residues. Germline loops: CDR1 SQVTM, CDR2 ANQGSEA. V was trimmed by 2 bases and J by 1 base, leaving 14 bases between them. The CDR3, as DNA: TGCAGCGTTGAACAGACGGTTGGGGCGAACACTGAAGCTTTCTTT. This codes for CSVEQTVGANTEAFF.

V gene TRBV15 combines with J gene TRBJ2-5; weak D call: TRBD2 (5 bases). V lost 0 bases and J 5 bases, leaving 19 bases between the germline ends. This CDR3 is 17 amino acids long. Germline CDR1 LNHNV, CDR2 YYDKDF (reference sequence). The CDR3 loop reads CATSRESRTRDSETQYF. In nucleotides, the CDR3 is TGTGCCACCAGCAGAGAGTCCCGGACGAGGGATAGCGAGACCCAGTACTTC.

This clonotype was picked up a small number of times. The chain couples TRBV12-3 or TRBV12-4 to TRBJ1-4; no definite D call. This CDR3 contains 15 residues. The germline V and J ends were trimmed by 1 base and 3 bases, with 9 bases remaining between them. CDR3 in amino acids: CASSLVRGSNEKLFF. Here the CDR3 DNA reads TGTGCCAGCAGTTTAGTGCGGGGATCTAATGAAAAACTGTTTTTT.